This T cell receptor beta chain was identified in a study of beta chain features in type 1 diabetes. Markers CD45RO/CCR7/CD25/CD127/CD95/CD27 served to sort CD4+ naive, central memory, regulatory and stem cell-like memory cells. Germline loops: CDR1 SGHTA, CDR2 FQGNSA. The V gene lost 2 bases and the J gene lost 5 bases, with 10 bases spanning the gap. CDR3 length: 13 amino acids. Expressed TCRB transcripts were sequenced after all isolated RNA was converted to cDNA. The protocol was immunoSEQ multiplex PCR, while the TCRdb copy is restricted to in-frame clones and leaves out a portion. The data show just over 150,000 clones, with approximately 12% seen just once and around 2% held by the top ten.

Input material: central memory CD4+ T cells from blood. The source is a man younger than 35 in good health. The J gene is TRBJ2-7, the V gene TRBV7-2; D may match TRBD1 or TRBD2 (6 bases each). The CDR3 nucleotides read TGTGCCAGCAGCTTAAACAGGGAGGACGAGCAGTACTTC. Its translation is CASSLNREDEQYF.